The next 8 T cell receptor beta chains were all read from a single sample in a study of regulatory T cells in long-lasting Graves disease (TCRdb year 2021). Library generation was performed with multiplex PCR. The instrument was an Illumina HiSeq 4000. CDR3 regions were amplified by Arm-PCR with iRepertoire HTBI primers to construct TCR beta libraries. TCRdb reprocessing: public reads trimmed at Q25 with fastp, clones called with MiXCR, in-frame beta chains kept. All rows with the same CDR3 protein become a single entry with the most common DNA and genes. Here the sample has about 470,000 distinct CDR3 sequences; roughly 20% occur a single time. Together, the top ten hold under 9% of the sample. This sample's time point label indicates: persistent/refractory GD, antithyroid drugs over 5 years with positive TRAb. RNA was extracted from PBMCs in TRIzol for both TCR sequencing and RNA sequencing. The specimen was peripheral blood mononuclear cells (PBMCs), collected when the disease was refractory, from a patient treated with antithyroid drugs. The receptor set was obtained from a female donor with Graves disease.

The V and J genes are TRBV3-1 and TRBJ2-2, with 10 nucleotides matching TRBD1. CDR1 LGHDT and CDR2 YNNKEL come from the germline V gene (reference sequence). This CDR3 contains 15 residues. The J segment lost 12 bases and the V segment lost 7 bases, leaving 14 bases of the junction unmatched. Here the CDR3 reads CASTTGTGAYEKLFF. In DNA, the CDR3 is TGTGCCAGCACTACCGGGACAGGGGCCTATGAGAAGCTGTTTTTT.

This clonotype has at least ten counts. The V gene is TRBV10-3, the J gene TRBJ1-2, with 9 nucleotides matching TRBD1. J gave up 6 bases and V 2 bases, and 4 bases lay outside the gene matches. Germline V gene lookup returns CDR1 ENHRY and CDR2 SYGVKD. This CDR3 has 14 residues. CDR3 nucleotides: TGTGCCATCAGTGAGCCGGGACAGGGTAATGGCTACACCTTC. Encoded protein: CAISEPGQGNGYTF.

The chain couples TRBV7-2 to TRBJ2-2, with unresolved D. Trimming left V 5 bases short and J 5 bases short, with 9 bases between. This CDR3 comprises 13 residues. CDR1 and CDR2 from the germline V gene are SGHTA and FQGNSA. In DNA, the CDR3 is TGTGCCAGCAGCCCGTCAATAACCGGGGAGCTGTTTTTT. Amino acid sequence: CASSPSITGELFF.

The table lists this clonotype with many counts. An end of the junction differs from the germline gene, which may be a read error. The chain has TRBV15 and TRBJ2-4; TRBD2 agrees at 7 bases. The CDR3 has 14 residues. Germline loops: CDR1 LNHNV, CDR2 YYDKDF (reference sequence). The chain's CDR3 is CATSGDTRGDIQYF. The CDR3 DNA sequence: TGTGCCACCAGCGGAGATACACGGGGGGACATTCAGTACTTC. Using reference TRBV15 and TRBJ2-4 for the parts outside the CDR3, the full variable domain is DAMVIQNPRYQVTQFGKPVTLSCSQTLNHNVMYWYQQKSSQAPKLLFHYYDKDFNNEADTPDNFQSRRPNTSFCFLDIRSPGLGDTAMYLCATSGDTRGDIQYFGAGTRLSVL.

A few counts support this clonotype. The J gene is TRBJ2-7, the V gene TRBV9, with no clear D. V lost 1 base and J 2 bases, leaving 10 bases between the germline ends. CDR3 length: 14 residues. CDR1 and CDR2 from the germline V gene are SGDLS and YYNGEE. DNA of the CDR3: TGTGCCAGCAGCGTAAGGGATTTACCCTACGAGCAGTACTTC. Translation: CASSVRDLPYEQYF.

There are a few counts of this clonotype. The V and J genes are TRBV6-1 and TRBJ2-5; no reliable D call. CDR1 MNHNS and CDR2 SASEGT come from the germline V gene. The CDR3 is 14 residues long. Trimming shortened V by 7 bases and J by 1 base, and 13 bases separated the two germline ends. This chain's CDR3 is CASTVDTVQETQYF. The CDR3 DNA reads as TGTGCCAGCACAGTGGATACAGTCCAAGAGACCCAGTACTTC.

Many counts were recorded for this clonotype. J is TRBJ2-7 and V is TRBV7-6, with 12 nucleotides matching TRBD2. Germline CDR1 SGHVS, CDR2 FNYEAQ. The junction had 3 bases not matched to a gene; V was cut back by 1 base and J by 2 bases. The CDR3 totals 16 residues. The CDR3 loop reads CASSLESSGRAYEQYF. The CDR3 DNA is TGTGCCAGCAGCTTAGAATCTAGCGGGAGGGCCTACGAGCAGTACTTC.

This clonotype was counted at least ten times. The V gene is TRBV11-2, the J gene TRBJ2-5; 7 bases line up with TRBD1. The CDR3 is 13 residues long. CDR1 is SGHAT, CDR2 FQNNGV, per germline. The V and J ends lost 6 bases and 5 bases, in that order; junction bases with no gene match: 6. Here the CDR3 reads CASSKQGSETQYF. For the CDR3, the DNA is TGTGCCAGCAGTAAACAGGGGTCGGAGACCCAGTACTTC.